This T cell receptor beta chain appears in the sequencing data of a study of blood T cell repertoires in COVID-19. Study in general: Samples representing acute and convalescent COVID-19 were sourced from the United States, Italy and Spain. PBMCs, B-cell-depleted T cells, or T cells were the source of the cDNA or gDNA that made up the material.

Profiled with immunoSEQ multiplex PCR; TCRdb holds only in-frame clones, not every one. Among about 140,000 clones, over 80% were seen once, and the ten largest hold about 11%. Germline V lookup: CDR1 SGHNT, CDR2 YYREEE (reference sequence). The V segment lost 0 bases and the J segment 4 bases; nucleotides outside the gene matches: 8. The CDR3 covers 17 residues. The sequencing input was peripheral blood. The rearrangement links TRBV5-4 to TRBJ2-2; the match to TRBD2 covers 8 bases. The receptor comes from a woman of 80 years or more with acute or convalescent COVID-19. The CDR3 nucleotides are TGTGCCAGCAGCTTGGATCCGGGGGGGCCGAGCACCGGGGAGCTGTTTTTT. Translation gives CASSLDPGGPSTGELFF. Full variable domain (outside the CDR3, taken from reference TRBV5-4 and TRBJ2-2): ETGVTQSPTHLIKTRGQQVTLRCSSQSGHNTVSWYQQALGQGPQFIFQYYREEENGRGNFPPRFSGLQFPNYSSELNVNALELDDSALYLCASSLDPGGPSTGELFFGEGSRLTVL.